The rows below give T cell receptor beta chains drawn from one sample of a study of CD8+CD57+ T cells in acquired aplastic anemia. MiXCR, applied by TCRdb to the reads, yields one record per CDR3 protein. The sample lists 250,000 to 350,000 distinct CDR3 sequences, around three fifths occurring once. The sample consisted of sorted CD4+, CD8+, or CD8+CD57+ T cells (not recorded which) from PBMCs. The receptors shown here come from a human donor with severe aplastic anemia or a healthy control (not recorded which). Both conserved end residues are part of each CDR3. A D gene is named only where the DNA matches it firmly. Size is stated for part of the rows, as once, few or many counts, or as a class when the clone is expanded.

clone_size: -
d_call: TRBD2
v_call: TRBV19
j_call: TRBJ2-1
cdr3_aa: CASSTSGGAYNEQFF
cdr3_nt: TGTGCCAGTAGTACCAGCGGGGGTGCCTACAATGAGCAGTTCTTC

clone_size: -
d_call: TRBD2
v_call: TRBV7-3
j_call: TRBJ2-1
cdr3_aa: CASSLQAGGDGEQFF
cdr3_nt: TGTGCCAGCAGCCTCCAGGCGGGGGGGGACGGGGAGCAGTTCTTC

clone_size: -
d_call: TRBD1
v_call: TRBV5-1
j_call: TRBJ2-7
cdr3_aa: CASSLRQGRDEQYF
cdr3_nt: TGCGCCAGCAGCTTAAGACAGGGACGCGACGAGCAGTACTTC

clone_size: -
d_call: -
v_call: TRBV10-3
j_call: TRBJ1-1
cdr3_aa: CAISSSYNEAFF
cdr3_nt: TGTGCCATCAGTTCCTCCTACAATGAAGCTTTCTTT

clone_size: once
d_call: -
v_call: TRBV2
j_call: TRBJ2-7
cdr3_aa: CASTPAAAGPYEQYF
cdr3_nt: TGTGCCAGCACGCCTGCGGCTGCAGGGCCCTACGAGCAGTACTTC

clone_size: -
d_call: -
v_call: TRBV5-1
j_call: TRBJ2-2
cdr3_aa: CASSLEPNTGELFF
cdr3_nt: TGCGCCAGCAGCTTGGAACCGAACACCGGGGAGCTGTTTTTT

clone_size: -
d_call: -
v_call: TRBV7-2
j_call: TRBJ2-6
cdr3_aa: CASRISGANVLTF
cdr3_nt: TGTGCCAGCAGGATAAGCGGGGCCAACGTCCTGACTTTC

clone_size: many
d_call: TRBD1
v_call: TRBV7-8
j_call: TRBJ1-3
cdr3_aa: CASSWGQGSGNTIYF
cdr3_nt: TGTGCCAGCAGCTGGGGACAGGGCTCTGGAAACACCATATATTTT

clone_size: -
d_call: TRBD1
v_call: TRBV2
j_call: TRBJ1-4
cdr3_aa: CASSEVGQGAKEKLFF
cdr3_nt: TGTGCCAGCAGTGAAGTTGGACAGGGGGCTAAAGAAAAACTGTTTTTT

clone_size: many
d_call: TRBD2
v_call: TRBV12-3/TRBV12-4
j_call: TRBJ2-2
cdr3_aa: CASRSGLATGELFF
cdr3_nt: TGTGCCAGCAGGTCGGGACTAGCGACCGGGGAGCTGTTTTTT

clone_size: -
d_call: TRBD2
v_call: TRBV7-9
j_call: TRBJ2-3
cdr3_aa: CASGTSGGRGDTQYF
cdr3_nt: TGTGCCAGCGGAACTAGCGGGGGGAGGGGAGATACGCAGTATTTT

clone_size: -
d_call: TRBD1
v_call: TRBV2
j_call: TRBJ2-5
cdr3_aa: CASSSTGREETQYF
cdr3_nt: TGTGCCAGCAGCTCGACAGGGAGAGAAGAGACCCAGTACTTC

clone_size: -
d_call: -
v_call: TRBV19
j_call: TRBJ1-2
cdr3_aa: CASSIKGYGYTF
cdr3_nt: TGTGCCAGTAGTATCAAAGGCTATGGCTACACCTTC

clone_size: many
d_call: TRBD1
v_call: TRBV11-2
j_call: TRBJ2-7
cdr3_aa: CASSLGQTGGLSYEQYF
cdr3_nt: TGTGCCAGCAGTTTGGGGCAAACAGGGGGACTCTCCTACGAGCAGTACTTC

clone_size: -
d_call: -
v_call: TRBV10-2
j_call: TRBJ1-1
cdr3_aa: CASSPYAGMVNTEAFF
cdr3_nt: TGCGCCAGCAGCCCCTACGCAGGGATGGTGAACACTGAAGCTTTCTTT

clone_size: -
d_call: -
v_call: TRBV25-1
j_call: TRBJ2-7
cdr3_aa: CASSDHQGLYEQYF
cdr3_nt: TGTGCCAGCAGTGATCACCAGGGCCTCTACGAGCAGTACTTC

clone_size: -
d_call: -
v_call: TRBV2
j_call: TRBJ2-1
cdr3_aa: CASSDEGSSYNEQFF
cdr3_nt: TGTGCCAGCAGTGATGAGGGAAGCTCCTACAATGAGCAGTTCTTC

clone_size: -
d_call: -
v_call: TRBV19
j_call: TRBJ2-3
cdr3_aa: CASSIRGSTDTQYF
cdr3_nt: TGTGCCAGTAGTATTAGGGGTAGCACAGATACGCAGTATTTT

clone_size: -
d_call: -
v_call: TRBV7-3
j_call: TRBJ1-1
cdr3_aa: CASRRGVNTEAFF
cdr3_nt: TGTGCCAGCAGGCGGGGAGTGAACACTGAAGCTTTCTTT

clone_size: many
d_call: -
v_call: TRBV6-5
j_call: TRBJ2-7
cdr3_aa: CASSYSPKNYEQYF
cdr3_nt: TGTGCCAGCAGTTACTCGCCCAAAAACTACGAGCAGTACTTC

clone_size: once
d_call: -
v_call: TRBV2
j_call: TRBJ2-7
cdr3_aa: CASWATRSYEQYF
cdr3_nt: TGTGCCAGCTGGGCGACCCGCTCCTACGAGCAGTACTTC

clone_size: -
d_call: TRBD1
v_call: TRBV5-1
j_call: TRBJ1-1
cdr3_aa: CASSLDRGTNTEAFF
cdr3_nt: TGCGCCAGCAGCCTAGACAGGGGGACGAACACTGAAGCTTTCTTT